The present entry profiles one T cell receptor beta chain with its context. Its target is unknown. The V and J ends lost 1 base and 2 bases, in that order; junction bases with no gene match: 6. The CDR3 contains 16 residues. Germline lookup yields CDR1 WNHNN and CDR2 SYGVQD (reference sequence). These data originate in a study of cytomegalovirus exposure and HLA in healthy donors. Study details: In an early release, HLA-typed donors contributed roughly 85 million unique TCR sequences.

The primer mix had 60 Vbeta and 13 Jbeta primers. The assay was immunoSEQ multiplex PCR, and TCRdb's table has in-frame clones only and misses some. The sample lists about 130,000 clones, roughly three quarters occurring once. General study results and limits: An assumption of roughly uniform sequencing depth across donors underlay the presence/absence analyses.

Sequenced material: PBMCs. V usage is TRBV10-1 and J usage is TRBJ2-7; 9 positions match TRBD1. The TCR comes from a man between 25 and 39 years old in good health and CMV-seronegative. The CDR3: CASSEYAQGAAYEQYF. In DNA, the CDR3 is TGCGCCAGCAGTGAGTACGCACAGGGGGCCGCCTACGAGCAGTACTTC.